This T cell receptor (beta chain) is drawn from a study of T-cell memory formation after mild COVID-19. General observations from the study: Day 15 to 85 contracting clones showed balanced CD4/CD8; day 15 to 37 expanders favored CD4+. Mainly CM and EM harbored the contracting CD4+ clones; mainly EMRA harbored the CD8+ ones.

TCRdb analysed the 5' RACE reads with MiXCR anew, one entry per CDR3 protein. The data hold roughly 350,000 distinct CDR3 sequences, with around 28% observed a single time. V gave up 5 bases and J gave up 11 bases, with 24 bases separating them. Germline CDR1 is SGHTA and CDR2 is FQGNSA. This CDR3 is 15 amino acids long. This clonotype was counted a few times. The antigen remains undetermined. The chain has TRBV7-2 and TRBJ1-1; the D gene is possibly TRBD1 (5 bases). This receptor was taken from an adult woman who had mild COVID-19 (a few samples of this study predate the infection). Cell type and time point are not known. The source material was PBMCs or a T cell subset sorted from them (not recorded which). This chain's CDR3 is CASSPTRDSSNLAFF. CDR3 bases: TGTGCCAGCAGCCCCACCAGAGACAGTAGCAACCTGGCTTTCTTT.